One and the same sample provided the 9 T cell receptor beta chains below, sequenced in a study of metastatic and nonmetastatic thyroid tumors. Every patient underwent thyroid surgery untreated. With MiXCR, TCRdb called clones anew from the PCR reads. There are 24,000 or so clones in the sample; approximately 11% occur only once, and 25% to 35% lies in the top ten. Source material: blood. Source of these receptors: a female donor with papillary thyroid cancer or a benign thyroid nodule (not recorded which). Some clones in this sample may be carry-over from other donors' samples.

At least ten counts were recorded for this clone. A junction end diverges from the germline sequence, so it may reflect a read error. The chain employs TRBV12-5 and TRBJ2-7; D might be TRBD2 (6 bases). Germline V CDR1 and CDR2: LGHNT, FRNRAP. The CDR3 runs to 12 residues. CDR3 amino acids: CASGLVLAEPNF. The CDR3 DNA is TGTGCTAGTGGTTTGGTACTAGCAGAGCCGAACTTC.

A remark on this clone: This may be a read error, as it is one base from a much larger clone. The chain couples TRBV6-2 or TRBV6-3 to TRBJ1-5; possibly TRBD1 for D (6 bases). Per the germline V gene, CDR1 is MNHEY and CDR2 is SVGEGT. V was trimmed by 7 bases and J by 5 bases, leaving 9 bases between them. The CDR3 sequence is 12 residues long. Here the CDR3 DNA reads TGTGCCAGCATACAGGGACATCAGCCCCAGCATTTT. Amino acid sequence: CASIQGHQPQHF.

This clone was seen ten or more times. The chain combines TRBV4-1 with TRBJ1-2; no definite D call. The CDR3 extends over 14 amino acids. Germline CDR1 MGHRA, CDR2 YSYEKL. V lost 0 bases to trimming and J lost 10 bases, with 15 bases between them. The CDR3: CASSQDLRSAHYTF. The CDR3 coding sequence is TGCGCCAGCAGCCAAGATCTCAGGTCCGCTCACTACACCTTC.

This clone is medium-sized (0.01 to 0.1%) within its sample. This chain links TRBV6-1 with TRBJ2-2, with D perhaps TRBD1 (6 bases). V shed 6 bases and J shed 6 bases, with 17 bases lying between them. CDR1 and CDR2 from the germline V gene are MNHNS and SASEGT. The length of the CDR3 is 15 residues. CDR3 amino acids: CASSYITGIAGELFF. DNA of the CDR3: TGTGCCAGCAGCTATATAACAGGGATTGCCGGGGAGCTGTTTTTT.

This clone was recorded at least ten times. The rearrangement links TRBV6-2 or TRBV6-3 to TRBJ2-3; weak D call: TRBD2 (5 bases). Germline V lookup: CDR1 MNHEY, CDR2 SVGEGT. The CDR3 has 15 amino acids. V lost 1 base, J lost 0 bases, and 8 bases lay in between. The CDR3 sequence: CASSYLGVSTDTQYF. As DNA, the CDR3 is TGTGCCAGCAGTTACTTGGGAGTTAGCACAGATACGCAGTATTTT.

This clone was seen a few times. The genes are TRBV18 and TRBJ1-2, with D hard to call. In germline, CDR1 is KGHSH, CDR2 LQKENI. The CDR3 runs to 14 residues. Trimming took off 3 bases at V and 3 bases at J, with 11 bases between the two ends. CDR3 bases: TGTGCCAGCTCACCGGACGGGGTCGACTATGGCTACACCTTC. This gives the protein CASSPDGVDYGYTF. The full variable domain, with the rest looked up from reference TRBV18 and TRBJ1-2, is NAGVMQNPRHLVRRRGQEARLRCSPMKGHSHVYWYRQLPEEGLKFMVYLQKENIIDESGMPKERFSAEFPKEGPSILRIQQVVRGDSAAYFCASSPDGVDYGYTFGSGTRLTVV.

This clone was detected many times. A much larger clone lies one base from this, so it may be a read error. The same CDR3 also results from other DNA sequences found in this sample. The rearrangement joins TRBV6-6 to TRBJ2-1; D is unresolved. The CDR3 length is 13 residues. Germline loops: CDR1 MNHNY, CDR2 SVGAGI (reference sequence). Deletions cut 2 bases from V and 3 bases from J, with 5 bases between. The CDR3 protein is CASSYGDYNEQFF. The DNA for the CDR3 is TGTGCCAGCAGTTACGGTGACTACAATGAGCAGTTCTTC.

This clone was detected many times. The rearrangement links TRBV6-5 to TRBJ2-7; D call uncertain. In germline, CDR1 is MNHEY, CDR2 SVGAGI. This CDR3 spans 16 amino acids. V lost 0 bases and J lost 2, with 14 bases in between. In DNA form, the CDR3 reads TGTGCCAGCAGTTACTCGACGGGCCTGCTGACCTACGAGCAGTACTTC. This sequence encodes CASSYSTGLLTYEQYF.

This clone came up many times. The rearrangement joins TRBV5-8 to TRBJ2-7; the D gene is possibly TRBD1 (6 bases). The V and J ends lost 2 bases and 0 bases respectively, with 9 bases between them. The CDR3 spans 14 residues. Per the germline V gene, CDR1 is SGHTS and CDR2 is YDEGEE. The CDR3 sequence: CASSFRDNSYEQYF. DNA for the CDR3: TGTGCCAGCAGCTTCCGGGACAACTCCTACGAGCAGTACTTC.